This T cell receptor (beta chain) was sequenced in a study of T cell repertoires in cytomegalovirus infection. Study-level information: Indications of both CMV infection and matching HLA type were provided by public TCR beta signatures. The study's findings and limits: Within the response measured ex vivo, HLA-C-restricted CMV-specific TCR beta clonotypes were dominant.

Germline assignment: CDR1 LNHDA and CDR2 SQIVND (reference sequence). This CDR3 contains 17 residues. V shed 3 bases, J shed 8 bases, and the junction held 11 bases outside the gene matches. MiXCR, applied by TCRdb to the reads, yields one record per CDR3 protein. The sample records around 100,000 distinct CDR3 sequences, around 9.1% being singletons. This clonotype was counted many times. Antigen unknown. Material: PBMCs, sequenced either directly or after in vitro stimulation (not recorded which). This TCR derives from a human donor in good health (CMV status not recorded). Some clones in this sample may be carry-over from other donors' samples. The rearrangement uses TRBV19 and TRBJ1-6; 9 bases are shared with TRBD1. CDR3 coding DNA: TGTGCCAGTAGTATCAGGAAGACCGGGACAGGGTATTCACCCCTCCACTTT. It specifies CASSIRKTGTGYSPLHF.